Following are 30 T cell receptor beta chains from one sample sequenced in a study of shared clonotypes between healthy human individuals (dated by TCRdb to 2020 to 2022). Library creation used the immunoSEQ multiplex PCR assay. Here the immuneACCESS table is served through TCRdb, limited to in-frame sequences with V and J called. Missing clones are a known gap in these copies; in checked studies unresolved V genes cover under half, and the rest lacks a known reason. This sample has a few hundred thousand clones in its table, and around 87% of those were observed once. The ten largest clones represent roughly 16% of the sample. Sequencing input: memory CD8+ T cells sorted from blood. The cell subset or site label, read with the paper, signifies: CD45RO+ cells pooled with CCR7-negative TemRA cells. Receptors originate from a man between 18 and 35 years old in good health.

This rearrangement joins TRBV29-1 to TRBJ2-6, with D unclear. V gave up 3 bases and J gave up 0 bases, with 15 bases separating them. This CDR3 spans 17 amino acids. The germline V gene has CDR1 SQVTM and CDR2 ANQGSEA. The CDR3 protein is CSVETLPKLSGANVLTF. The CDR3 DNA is TGCAGCGTTGAGACTCTCCCCAAACTCTCTGGGGCCAACGTCCTGACTTTC. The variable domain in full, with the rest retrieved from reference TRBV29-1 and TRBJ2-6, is SAVISQKPSRDICQRGTSLTIQCQVDSQVTMMFWYRQQPGQSLTLIATANQGSEATYESGFVIDKFPISRPNLTFSTLTVSNMSPEDSSIYLCSVETLPKLSGANVLTFGAGSRLTVL.

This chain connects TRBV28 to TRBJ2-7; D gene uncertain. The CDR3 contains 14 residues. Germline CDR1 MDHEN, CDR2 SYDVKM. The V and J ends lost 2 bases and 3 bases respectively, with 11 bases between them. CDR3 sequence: CASSLKGVHYEQYF. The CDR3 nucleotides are TGTGCCAGCAGTTTAAAGGGTGTCCACTACGAGCAGTACTTC. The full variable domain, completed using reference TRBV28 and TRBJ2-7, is DVKVTQSSRYLVKRTGEKVFLECVQDMDHENMFWYRQDPGLGLRLIYFSYDVKMKEKGDIPEGYSVSREKKERFSLILESASTNQTSMYLCASSLKGVHYEQYFGPGTRLTVT.

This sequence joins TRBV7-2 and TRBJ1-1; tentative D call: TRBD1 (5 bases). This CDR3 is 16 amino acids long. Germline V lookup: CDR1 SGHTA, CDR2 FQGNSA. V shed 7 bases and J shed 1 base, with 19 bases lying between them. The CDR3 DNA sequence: TGTGCCAGCACGGCGACAGCCTCTCTCAGGAACACTGAAGCTTTCTTT. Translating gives CASTATASLRNTEAFF. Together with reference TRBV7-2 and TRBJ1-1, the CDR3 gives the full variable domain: GAGVSQSPSNKVTEKGKDVELRCDPISGHTALYWYRQSLGQGLEFLIYFQGNSAPDKSGLPSDRFSAERTGGSVSTLTIQRTQQEDSAVYLCASTATASLRNTEAFFGQGTRLTVV.

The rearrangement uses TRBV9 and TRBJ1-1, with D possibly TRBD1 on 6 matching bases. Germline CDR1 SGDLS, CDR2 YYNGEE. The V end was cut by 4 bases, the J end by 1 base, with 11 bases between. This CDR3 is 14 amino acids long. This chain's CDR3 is CASSPGTKNTEAFF. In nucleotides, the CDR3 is TGTGCCAGCAGCCCCGGGACAAAGAACACTGAAGCTTTCTTT.

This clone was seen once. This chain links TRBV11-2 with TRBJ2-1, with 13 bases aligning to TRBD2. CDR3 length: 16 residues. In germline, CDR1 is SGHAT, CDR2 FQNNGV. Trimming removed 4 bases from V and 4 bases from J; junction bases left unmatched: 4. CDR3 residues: CASSSLLAGGYNEQFF. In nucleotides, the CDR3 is TGTGCCAGCAGCTCCTTACTAGCGGGGGGGTACAATGAGCAGTTCTTC.

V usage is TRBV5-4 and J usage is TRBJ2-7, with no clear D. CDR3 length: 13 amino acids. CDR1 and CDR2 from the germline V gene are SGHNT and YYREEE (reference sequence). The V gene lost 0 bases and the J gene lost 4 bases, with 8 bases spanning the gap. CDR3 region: CASSLGHFYEQYF. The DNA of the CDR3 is TGTGCCAGCAGCTTGGGACATTTTTACGAGCAGTACTTC.

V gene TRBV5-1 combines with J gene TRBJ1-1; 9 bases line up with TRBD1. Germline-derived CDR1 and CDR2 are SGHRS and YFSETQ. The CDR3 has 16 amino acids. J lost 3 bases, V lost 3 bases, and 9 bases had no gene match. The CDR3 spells CASSSDRGYQYTEAFF. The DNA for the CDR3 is TGCGCCAGCAGCTCAGACAGGGGGTATCAGTACACTGAAGCTTTCTTT.

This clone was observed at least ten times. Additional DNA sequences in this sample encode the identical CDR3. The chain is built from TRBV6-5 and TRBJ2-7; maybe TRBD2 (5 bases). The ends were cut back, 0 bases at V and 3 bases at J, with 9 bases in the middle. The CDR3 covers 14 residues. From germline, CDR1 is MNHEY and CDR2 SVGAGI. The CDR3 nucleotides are TGTGCCAGCAGTTACTCTCACGGGAACTACGAGCAGTACTTC. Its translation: CASSYSHGNYEQYF.

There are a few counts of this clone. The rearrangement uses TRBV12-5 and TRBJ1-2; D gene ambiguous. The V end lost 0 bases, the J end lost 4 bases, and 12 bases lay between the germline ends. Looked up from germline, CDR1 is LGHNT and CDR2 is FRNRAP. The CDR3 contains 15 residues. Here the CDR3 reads CASGLVLGTSYGYTF. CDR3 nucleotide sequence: TGTGCTAGTGGTTTGGTACTGGGAACTAGCTATGGCTACACCTTC.

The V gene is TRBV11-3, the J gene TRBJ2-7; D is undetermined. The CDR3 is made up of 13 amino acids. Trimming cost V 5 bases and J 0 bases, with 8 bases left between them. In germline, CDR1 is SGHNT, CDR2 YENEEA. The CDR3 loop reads CASSEGSSYEQYF. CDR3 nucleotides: TGTGCCAGCAGCGAAGGCAGCTCCTACGAGCAGTACTTC.

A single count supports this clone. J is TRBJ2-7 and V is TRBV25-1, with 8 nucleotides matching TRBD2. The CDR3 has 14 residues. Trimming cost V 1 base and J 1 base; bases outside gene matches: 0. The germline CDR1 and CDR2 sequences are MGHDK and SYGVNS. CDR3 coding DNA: TGTGCCAGCAGTGAATCGGGGGGGTCCTACGAGCAGTACTTC. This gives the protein CASSESGGSYEQYF.

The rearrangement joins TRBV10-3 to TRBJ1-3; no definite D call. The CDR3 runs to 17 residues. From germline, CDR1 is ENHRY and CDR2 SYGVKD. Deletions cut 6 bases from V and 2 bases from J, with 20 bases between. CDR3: CAIRNEYRRETGNTIYF. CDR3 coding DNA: TGTGCCATCAGGAACGAGTATAGGAGGGAGACTGGAAACACCATATATTTT.

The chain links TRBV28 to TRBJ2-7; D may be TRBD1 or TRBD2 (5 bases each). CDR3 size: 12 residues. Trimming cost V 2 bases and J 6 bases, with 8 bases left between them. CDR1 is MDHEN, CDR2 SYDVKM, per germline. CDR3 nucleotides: TGTGCCAGCAGTTTAATGGGGACCGAGCAGTACTTC. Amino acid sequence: CASSLMGTEQYF.

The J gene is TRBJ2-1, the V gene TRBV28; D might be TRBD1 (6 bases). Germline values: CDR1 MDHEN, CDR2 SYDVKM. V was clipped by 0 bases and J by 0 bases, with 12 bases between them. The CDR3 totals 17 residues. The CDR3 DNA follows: TGTGCCAGCAGTTTATGGTTCAGGGACATCTCCTACAATGAGCAGTTCTTC. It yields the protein CASSLWFRDISYNEQFF.

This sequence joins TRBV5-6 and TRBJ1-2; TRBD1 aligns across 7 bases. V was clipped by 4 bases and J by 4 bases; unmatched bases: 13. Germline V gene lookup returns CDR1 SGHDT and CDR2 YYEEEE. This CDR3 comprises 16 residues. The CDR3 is CASSATQDRLRYGYTF. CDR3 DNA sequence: TGTGCCAGCAGCGCGACCCAGGACAGGCTTCGCTATGGCTACACCTTC.

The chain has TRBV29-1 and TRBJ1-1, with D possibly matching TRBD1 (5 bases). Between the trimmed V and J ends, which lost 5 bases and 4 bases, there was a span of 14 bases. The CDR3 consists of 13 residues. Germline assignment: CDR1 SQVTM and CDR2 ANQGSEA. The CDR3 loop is CSVRPWGSTEAFF. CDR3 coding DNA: TGCAGCGTTCGCCCCTGGGGGTCCACTGAAGCTTTCTTT.

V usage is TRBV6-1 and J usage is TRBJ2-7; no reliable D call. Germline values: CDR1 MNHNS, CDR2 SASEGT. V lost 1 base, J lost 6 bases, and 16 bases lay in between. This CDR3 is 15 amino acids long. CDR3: CASSEGSGFGVEQYF. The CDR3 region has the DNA TGTGCCAGCAGTGAAGGATCTGGGTTTGGGGTCGAGCAGTACTTC.

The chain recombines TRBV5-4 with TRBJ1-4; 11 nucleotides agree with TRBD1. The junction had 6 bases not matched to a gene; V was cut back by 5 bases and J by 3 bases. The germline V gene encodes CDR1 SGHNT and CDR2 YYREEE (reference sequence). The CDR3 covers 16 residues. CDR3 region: CASSQGQGGANEKLFF. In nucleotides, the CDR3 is TGTGCCAGCAGTCAGGGACAGGGGGGAGCTAATGAAAAACTGTTTTTT.

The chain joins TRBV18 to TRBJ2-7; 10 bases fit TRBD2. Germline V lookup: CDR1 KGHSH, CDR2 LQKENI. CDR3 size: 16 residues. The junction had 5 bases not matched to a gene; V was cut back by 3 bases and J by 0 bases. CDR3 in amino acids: CASSPLAGDPSYEQYF. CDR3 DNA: TGTGCCAGCTCACCCCTAGCGGGGGACCCCTCCTACGAGCAGTACTTC.

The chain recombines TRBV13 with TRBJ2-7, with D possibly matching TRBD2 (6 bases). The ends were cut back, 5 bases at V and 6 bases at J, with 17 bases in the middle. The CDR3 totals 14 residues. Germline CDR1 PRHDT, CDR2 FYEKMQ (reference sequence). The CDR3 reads CASSLWGAGTEQYF. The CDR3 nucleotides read TGTGCCAGCAGCCTATGGGGTGCGGGGACCGAGCAGTACTTC.

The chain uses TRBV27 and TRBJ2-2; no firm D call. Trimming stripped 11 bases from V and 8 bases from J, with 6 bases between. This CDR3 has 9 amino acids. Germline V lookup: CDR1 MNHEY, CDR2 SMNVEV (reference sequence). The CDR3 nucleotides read TGTGCCTCTTGGGGGGAGCTGTTTTTT. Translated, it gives CASWGELFF.

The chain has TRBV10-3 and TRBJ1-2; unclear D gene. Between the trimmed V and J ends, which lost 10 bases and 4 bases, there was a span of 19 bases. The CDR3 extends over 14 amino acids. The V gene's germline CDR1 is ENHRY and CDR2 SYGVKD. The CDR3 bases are TGTGCCACGTTAAATTTTTCTGACCTCTATGGCTACACCTTC. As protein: CATLNFSDLYGYTF.

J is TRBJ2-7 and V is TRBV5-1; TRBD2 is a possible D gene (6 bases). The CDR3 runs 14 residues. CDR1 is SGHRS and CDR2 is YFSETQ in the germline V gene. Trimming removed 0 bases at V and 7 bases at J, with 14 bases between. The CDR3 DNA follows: TGCGCCAGCAGCTTGGAGGGAGGCTTGATGGAGCAGTACTTC. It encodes CASSLEGGLMEQYF.

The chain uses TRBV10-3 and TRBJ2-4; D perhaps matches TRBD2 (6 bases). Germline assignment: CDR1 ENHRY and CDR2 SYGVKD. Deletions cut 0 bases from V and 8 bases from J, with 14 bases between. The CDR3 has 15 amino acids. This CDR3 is CAISESPSAADIQYF. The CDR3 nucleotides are TGTGCCATCAGTGAGTCGCCTAGCGCGGCGGACATTCAGTACTTC.

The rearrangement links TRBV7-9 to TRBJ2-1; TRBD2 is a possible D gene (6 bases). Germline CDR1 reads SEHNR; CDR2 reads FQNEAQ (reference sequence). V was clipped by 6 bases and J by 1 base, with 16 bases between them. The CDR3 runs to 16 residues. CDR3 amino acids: CASRPPGTSSYNEQFF. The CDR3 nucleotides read TGTGCCAGCAGACCCCCGGGGACTTCTTCCTACAATGAGCAGTTCTTC.

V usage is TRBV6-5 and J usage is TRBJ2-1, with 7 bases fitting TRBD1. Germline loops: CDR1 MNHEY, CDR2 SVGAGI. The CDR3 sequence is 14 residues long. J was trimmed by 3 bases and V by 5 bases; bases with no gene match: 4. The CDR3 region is CASSGDSRYNEQFF. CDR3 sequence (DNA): TGTGCCAGCAGTGGGGACAGTCGCTACAATGAGCAGTTCTTC.

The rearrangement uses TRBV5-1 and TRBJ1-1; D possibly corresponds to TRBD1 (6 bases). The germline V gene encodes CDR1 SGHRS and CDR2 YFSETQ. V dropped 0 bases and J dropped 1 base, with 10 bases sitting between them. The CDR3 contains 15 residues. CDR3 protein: CASSLEATGNTEAFF. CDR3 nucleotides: TGCGCCAGCAGCTTGGAGGCGACAGGGAACACTGAAGCTTTCTTT.

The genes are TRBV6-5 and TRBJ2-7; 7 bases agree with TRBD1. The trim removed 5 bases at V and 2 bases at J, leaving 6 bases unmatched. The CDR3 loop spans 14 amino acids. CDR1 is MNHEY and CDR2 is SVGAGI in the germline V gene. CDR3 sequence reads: CASSRRTGTYEQYF. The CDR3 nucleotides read TGTGCCAGCAGTAGACGGACAGGAACCTACGAGCAGTACTTC.

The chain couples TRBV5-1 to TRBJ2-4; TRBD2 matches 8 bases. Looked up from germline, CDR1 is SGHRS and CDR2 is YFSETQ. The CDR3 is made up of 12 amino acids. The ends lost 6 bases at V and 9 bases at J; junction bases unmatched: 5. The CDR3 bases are TGCGCCAGCAACGGGGGGGCTGGCATTCAGTACTTC. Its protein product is CASNGGAGIQYF.

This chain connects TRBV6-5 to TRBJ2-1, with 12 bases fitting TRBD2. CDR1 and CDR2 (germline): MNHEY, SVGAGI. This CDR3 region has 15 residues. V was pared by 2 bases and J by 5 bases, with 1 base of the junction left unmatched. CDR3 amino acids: CASSYRLAGDNEQFF. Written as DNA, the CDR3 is TGTGCCAGCAGTTACAGACTAGCGGGAGACAATGAGCAGTTCTTC.